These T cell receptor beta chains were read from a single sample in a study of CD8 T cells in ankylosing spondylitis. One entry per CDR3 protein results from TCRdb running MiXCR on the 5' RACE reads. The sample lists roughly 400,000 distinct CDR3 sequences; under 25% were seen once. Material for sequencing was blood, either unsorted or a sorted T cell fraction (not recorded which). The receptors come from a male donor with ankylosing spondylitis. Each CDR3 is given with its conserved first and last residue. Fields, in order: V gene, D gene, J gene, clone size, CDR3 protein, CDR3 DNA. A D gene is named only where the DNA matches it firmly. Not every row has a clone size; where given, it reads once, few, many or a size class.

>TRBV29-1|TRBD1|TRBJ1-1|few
CSVGSGTGRAFF
TGCAGCGTTGGCTCCGGGACAGGGAGGGCTTTCTTT
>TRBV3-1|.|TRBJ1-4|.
CASSPGTTNEKLFF
TGTGCCAGCAGCCCTGGAACAACTAATGAAAAACTGTTTTTT
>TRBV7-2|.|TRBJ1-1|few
CASSYARDSLVAFF
TGTGCCAGCAGCTACGCGAGGGATTCACTAGTAGCTTTCTTT
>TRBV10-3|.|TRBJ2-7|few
CAISESTMGGEQYF
TGTGCCATCAGTGAGTCGACTATGGGGGGCGAGCAGTACTTC
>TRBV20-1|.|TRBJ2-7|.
CSARPGGPYEQYF
TGCAGTGCTAGACCGGGCGGCCCCTACGAGCAGTACTTC
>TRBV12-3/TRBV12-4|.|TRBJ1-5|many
CASGRSNQPQHF
TGTGCCAGCGGCAGGAGCAATCAGCCCCAGCATTTT
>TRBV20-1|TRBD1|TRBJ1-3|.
CSAEDRGGSGNTIYF
TGCAGTGCTGAGGACAGGGGAGGCTCTGGAAACACCATATATTTT
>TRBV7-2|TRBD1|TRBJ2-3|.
CASSHPGQGATDTQYF
TGTGCCAGCAGTCACCCGGGACAGGGGGCCACAGATACGCAGTATTTT
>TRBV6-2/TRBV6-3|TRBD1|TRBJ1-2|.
CASSYAPGGPPTPGYTF
TGTGCCAGCAGTTACGCGCCAGGGGGACCTCCAACTCCTGGCTACACCTTC
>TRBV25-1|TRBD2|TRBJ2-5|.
CASSPLGGSPEFEETQYF
TGTGCCAGCAGTCCCCTGGGCGGGAGCCCAGAGTTTGAAGAGACCCAGTACTTC
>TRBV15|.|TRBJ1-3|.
CATSREWASGNTIYF
TGTGCCACCAGCAGAGAATGGGCCTCTGGAAACACCATATATTTT
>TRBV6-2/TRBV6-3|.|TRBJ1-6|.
CASTRLNSPLHF
TGTGCCAGCACTCGCCTTAATTCACCCCTCCACTTT
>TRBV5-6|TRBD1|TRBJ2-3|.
CASSGWDRVDTDTQYF
TGTGCCAGCAGCGGATGGGACAGGGTGGACACAGATACGCAGTATTTT
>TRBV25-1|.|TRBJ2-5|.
CASSESGGRETQYF
TGTGCCAGCAGTGAATCCGGGGGAAGAGAGACCCAGTACTTC
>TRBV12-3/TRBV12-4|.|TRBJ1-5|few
CASSLMGFGEKPQHF
TGTGCCAGCAGTTTAATGGGCTTTGGGGAAAAGCCCCAGCATTTT
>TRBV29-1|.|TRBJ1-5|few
CSVEVTEDQPQHF
TGCAGCGTTGAAGTGACAGAGGATCAGCCCCAGCATTTT
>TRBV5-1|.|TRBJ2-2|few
CASSLAWNPDTGELFF
TGCGCCAGCAGCTTGGCTTGGAATCCCGACACCGGGGAGCTGTTTTTT